This TCR beta chain derives from a study of T cells in Graves' hyperthyroidism and ophthalmopathy. Trimming shortened V by 5 bases and J by 0 bases, and 11 bases separated the two germline ends. The CDR3 spans 16 residues. Germline V gives CDR1 PRHDT, CDR2 FYEKMQ (reference sequence). Notes on this clonotype: As yet, its antigen is unknown.

The authors obtained PBMCs from more than 8 ml of fresh peripheral blood. What was amplified from RNA transcripts were TCR beta CDR3 regions. Researchers ran a first-round RT-PCR on the TCR CDR3 using the HTBI primer set. MiXCR was run by TCRdb on the multiplex PCR reads, yielding one entry per CDR3 protein. The table records a few hundred thousand distinct CDR3 sequences, about an eighth of them present only once. Overall study results and limits: Ophthalmopathy, which appeared later, was predicted by the model a median about 6 months before onset. The majority of expanded thyroid clonotypes above 0.001 also appeared in blood.

J is TRBJ2-6 and V is TRBV13; D not certain. The clonotype comes from a woman aged 18 to 35 with Graves' hyperthyroidism. Source material: blood. CDR3 DNA sequence: TGTGCCAGCAGCGGCCTGACGAGCTCTGGGGCCAACGTCCTGACTTTC. It is translated as CASSGLTSSGANVLTF.